The present T cell receptor (beta chain) was sequenced within a study of blood T cells in healthy people across ages. PBMCs numbering at least 6.5 million were isolated per sample. Primed by a sample-barcoded 5' primer and a J-beta primer mix, a second PCR proceeded for 7 to 11 cycles. Each of the cDNA molecules was tagged by a template-switch adaptor with 12 random nucleotides. TCRdb analysed the 5' RACE reads with MiXCR anew, one entry per CDR3 protein. Among hundreds of thousands of distinct CDR3 sequences listed, about 53% were seen once. This clonotype occurred a few times. CDR3 length equals 17 residues. Trimming cost V 2 bases and J 1 base, with 17 bases left between them. The V gene's germline CDR1 is LNHNV and CDR2 YYDKDF (reference sequence).

Sequencing input: blood. The J gene is TRBJ2-5, the V gene TRBV15; D may be TRBD1 (6 bases). The sequence was obtained from a man between 60 and 70 years old in good health. This CDR3 reads CATSRPLQGIFQETQYF. CDR3 nucleotide sequence: TGTGCCACCAGCAGACCGCTACAGGGTATTTTCCAAGAGACCCAGTACTTC. Complete variable domain (other parts from reference TRBV15 and TRBJ2-5): DAMVIQNPRYQVTQFGKPVTLSCSQTLNHNVMYWYQQKSSQAPKLLFHYYDKDFNNEADTPDNFQSRRPNTSFCFLDIRSPGLGDTAMYLCATSRPLQGIFQETQYFGPGTRLLVL.